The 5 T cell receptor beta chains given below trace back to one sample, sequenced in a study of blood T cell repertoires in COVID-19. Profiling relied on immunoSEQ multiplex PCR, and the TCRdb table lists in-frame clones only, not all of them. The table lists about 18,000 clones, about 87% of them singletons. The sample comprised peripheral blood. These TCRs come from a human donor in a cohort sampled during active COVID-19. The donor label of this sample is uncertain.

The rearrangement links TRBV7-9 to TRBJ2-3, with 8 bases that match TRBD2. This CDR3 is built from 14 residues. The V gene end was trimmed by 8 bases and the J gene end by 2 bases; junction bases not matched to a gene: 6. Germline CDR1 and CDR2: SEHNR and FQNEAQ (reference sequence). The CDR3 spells CASRGGLNTDTQYF. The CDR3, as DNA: TGTGCCAGCCGGGGGGGCTTAAACACAGATACGCAGTATTTT.

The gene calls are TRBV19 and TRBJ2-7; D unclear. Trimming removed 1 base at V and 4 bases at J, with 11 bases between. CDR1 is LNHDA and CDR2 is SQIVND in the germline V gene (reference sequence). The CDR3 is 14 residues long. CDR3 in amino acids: CASSIAPSVYEQYF. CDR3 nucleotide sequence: TGTGCCAGTAGTATAGCACCCAGCGTTTACGAGCAGTACTTC.

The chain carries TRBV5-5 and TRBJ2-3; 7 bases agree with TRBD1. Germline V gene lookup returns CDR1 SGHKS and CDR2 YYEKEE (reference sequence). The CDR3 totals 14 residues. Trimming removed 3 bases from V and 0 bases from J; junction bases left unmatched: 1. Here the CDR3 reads CASSSGQSTDTQYF. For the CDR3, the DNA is TGTGCCAGCAGCTCGGGACAGAGCACAGATACGCAGTATTTT. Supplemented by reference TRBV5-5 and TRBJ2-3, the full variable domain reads DAGVTQSPTHLIKTRGQQVTLRCSPISGHKSVSWYQQVLGQGPQFIFQYYEKEERGRGNFPDRFSARQFPNYSSELNVNALLLGDSALYLCASSSGQSTDTQYFGPGTRLTVL.

CDR3 sequence: CASSRTSGSTDTQYF. CDR3 nucleotides: TGTGCCAGCTCAAGGACTAGCGGAAGCACAGATACGCAGTATTTT. The chain employs TRBV18 and TRBJ2-3; 10 nucleotides line up with TRBD2. The CDR3 sequence is 15 residues long. V trimming: 5 bases; J trimming: 0 bases; junction bases outside the gene matches: 2. From germline, CDR1 is KGHSH and CDR2 LQKENI. Drawing the rest from reference TRBV18 and TRBJ2-3, the complete variable domain is NAGVMQNPRHLVRRRGQEARLRCSPMKGHSHVYWYRQLPEEGLKFMVYLQKENIIDESGMPKERFSAEFPKEGPSILRIQQVVRGDSAAYFCASSRTSGSTDTQYFGPGTRLTVL.

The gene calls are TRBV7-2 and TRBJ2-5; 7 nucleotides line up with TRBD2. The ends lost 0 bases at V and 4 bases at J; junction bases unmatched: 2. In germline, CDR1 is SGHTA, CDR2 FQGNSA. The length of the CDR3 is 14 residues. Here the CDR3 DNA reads TGTGCCAGCAGCTTAGCGGGAGGGCGAGAGACCCAGTACTTC. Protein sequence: CASSLAGGRETQYF.